The 27 T cell receptor beta chains in this list originate from one sample, sequenced in a study of shared clonotypes between healthy human individuals. CD45RO-negative CD8 cells positively selected for CCR7 made up the naive population, which excluded terminally differentiated effector memory CD45RA+ cells. Repertoires were generated with immunoSEQ multiplex PCR, while TCRdb's copy carries only in-frame clones and drops some. The sample lists approximately 590,000 clones; nearly 97% were seen once. The sequenced material came from naive CD8+ T cells sorted from blood. The origin of the receptors is a woman aged 25 to 39 in good health.

The chain joins TRBV28 to TRBJ2-5; D perhaps matches TRBD2 (6 bases). The DNA end is more similar to TRBJ2-7, so the J call may be wrong. CDR1 and CDR2 from the germline V gene are MDHEN and SYDVKM. This CDR3 has 13 amino acids. The CDR3 bases are TGTGCCAGTCGGGGGTTAAACTCCTACGAGCAGTACTTC. It encodes CASRGLNSYEQYF.

The chain carries TRBV4-2 and TRBJ2-2, with a tentative D call TRBD2 (6 bases). V lost 4 bases and J 2 bases, leaving 11 bases between the germline ends. This CDR3 has 15 residues. Germline assignment: CDR1 LGHNA and CDR2 YNFKEQ. The CDR3 region is CASSPSTSNTGELFF. The CDR3 DNA sequence: TGTGCCAGCAGCCCATCGACTAGTAACACCGGGGAGCTGTTTTTT.

The J gene is TRBJ2-1, the V gene TRBV15, with 8 positions matching TRBD1. The germline V gene has CDR1 LNHNV and CDR2 YYDKDF (reference sequence). This CDR3 spans 14 amino acids. The junction had 0 bases not matched to a gene; V was cut back by 0 bases and J by 5 bases. The CDR3 reads CATSRDRGHNEQFF. CDR3 nucleotide sequence: TGTGCCACCAGCAGAGACAGGGGGCACAATGAGCAGTTCTTC.

The V and J genes are TRBV4-1 and TRBJ2-7; 7 bases fit TRBD2. Germline V CDR1 and CDR2: MGHRA, YSYEKL. After removal of 2 bases from V and 1 base from J, the junction contained 26 bases not matched to a gene. This CDR3 comprises 22 residues. CDR3 amino acids: CASSQQFSPTSAVYSSSYEQYF. CDR3 nucleotides: TGCGCCAGCAGCCAACAGTTCTCACCTACTAGCGCTGTCTATAGCTCATCCTACGAGCAGTACTTC.

The V and J genes are TRBV9 and TRBJ2-5; 9 bases align to TRBD2. Germline V gene data show CDR1 as SGDLS and CDR2 as YYNGEE. The CDR3 runs to 14 residues. Trimming took 3 bases from V and 5 from J; bases not matched to a gene: 5. In DNA form, the CDR3 reads TGTGCCAGCAGCGCCGCTAGCGGGATTGAGACCCAGTACTTC. Translated, it gives CASSAASGIETQYF.

The chain employs TRBV7-9 and TRBJ2-7, with a tentative D call TRBD1 (6 bases). The ends were cut back, 5 bases at V and 0 bases at J, with 11 bases in the middle. Germline CDR1 is SEHNR and CDR2 is FQNEAQ (reference sequence). CDR3 length: 14 residues. CDR3 coding DNA: TGTGCCAGCAGCAGACGGGACAACTCCTACGAGCAGTACTTC. Its translation: CASSRRDNSYEQYF.

This clone has just a few counts. The rearrangement joins TRBV13 to TRBJ1-2, with TRBD1 as a possible D gene (5 bases). This CDR3 has 14 residues. Germline CDR1 reads PRHDT; CDR2 reads FYEKMQ (reference sequence). Trimming took off 0 bases at V and 2 bases at J, with 7 bases between the two ends. The CDR3 loop is CASSLGAGNYGYTF. CDR3 DNA sequence: TGTGCCAGCAGCTTAGGGGCAGGGAACTATGGCTACACCTTC.

The chain carries TRBV11-2 and TRBJ2-3; D not certain. V lost 1 base to trimming and J lost 4 bases, with 6 bases between them. CDR1 and CDR2 (germline): SGHAT, FQNNGV. The CDR3 length is 13 residues. The CDR3 DNA reads TGTGCCAGCAGCTTAGTGGTATCAGATACGCAGTATTTT. It specifies CASSLVVSDTQYF. Full variable domain (remainder filled in from reference TRBV11-2 and TRBJ2-3): EAGVAQSPRYKIIEKRQSVAFWCNPISGHATLYWYQQILGQGPKLLIQFQNNGVVDDSQLPKDRFSAERLKGVDSTLKIQPAKLEDSAVYLCASSLVVSDTQYFGPGTRLTVL.

V usage is TRBV28 and J usage is TRBJ2-5, with a weak D call TRBD1 (5 bases). Germline V gene lookup returns CDR1 MDHEN and CDR2 SYDVKM. This CDR3 contains 12 residues. The V end lost 6 bases, the J end lost 5 bases, and 10 bases lay between the germline ends. This CDR3 reads CASRSNRETQYF. For the CDR3, the DNA is TGTGCCAGCAGATCGAACAGGGAGACCCAGTACTTC.

As regards this clone: The sample has other DNA sequences that encode this CDR3 too. J is TRBJ2-7 and V is TRBV28; the match to TRBD2 covers 7 bases. This CDR3 contains 13 residues. The V and J ends lost 6 bases and 2 bases, in that order; junction bases with no gene match: 4. Germline CDR1 and CDR2: MDHEN and SYDVKM. CDR3 DNA sequence: TGTGCCAGCAGGGAGAGCGGGACCTACGAGCAGTACTTC. Protein product: CASRESGTYEQYF.

The chain recombines TRBV30 with TRBJ1-2; the D gene is possibly TRBD1 (5 bases). Per germline, CDR1 GTSNPN and CDR2 SVGIG (reference sequence). The V end was cut by 0 bases, the J end by 2 bases, with 19 bases between. The CDR3 consists of 17 residues. This chain's CDR3 is CAWSVGDSHHHNYGYTF. DNA for the CDR3: TGTGCCTGGAGTGTTGGCGACAGTCATCATCACAACTATGGCTACACCTTC.

The V call is TRBV11-1, the J call TRBJ2-7, with D perhaps given as TRBD1 or TRBD2 (5 bases each). Trimming stripped 4 bases from V and 2 bases from J, with 12 bases between. Germline V gene data show CDR1 as SGHAT and CDR2 as FQDESV (reference sequence). The CDR3 consists of 14 residues. In DNA form, the CDR3 reads TGTGCCAGCAGCTCCGGGACGGCCACCTACGAGCAGTACTTC. It encodes CASSSGTATYEQYF.

A note on this clone: Within the sample, other DNA sequences also encode this same CDR3. The V gene is TRBV27, the J gene TRBJ2-7; D is possibly TRBD1 (6 bases). V lost 2 bases and J 4 bases, leaving 12 bases between the germline ends. CDR3 length: 14 residues. The germline gives CDR1 MNHEY, CDR2 SMNVEV (reference sequence). The CDR3 here is CASSLSPGAYEQYF. The CDR3 DNA is TGTGCCAGCAGTTTAAGTCCAGGGGCTTACGAGCAGTACTTC.

The chain employs TRBV27 and TRBJ2-3; a weak D match, TRBD1 (5 bases). Trimming pared 10 bases from V and 3 bases from J, leaving 26 bases between. CDR3 length: 17 residues. From germline, CDR1 is MNHEY and CDR2 SMNVEV (reference sequence). DNA of the CDR3: TGTGCCACCACCCCGGAAGGCAGGGCGAAACCTACAGATACGCAGTATTTT. Residues: CATTPEGRAKPTDTQYF.

This chain uses TRBV5-4 with TRBJ1-2, with TRBD1 matching over 10 bases. In germline, CDR1 is SGHNT, CDR2 YYREEE (reference sequence). The J segment lost 5 bases and the V segment lost 4 bases, leaving 5 bases of the junction unmatched. The CDR3 is made up of 14 amino acids. The CDR3 DNA follows: TGTGCCAGCAGCAGGGACAGGGGATGGTATGGCTACACCTTC. This sequence encodes CASSRDRGWYGYTF.

This chain joins TRBV14 and TRBJ2-7, with a possible D match to TRBD1 (5 bases). CDR3 size: 13 residues. The V and J ends lost 1 base and 6 bases respectively, with 10 bases between them. Germline V gene lookup returns CDR1 SGHDN and CDR2 FVKESK. CDR3 loop: CASSQAGAGEQYF. CDR3 nucleotide sequence: TGTGCCAGCAGCCAAGCTGGGGCCGGCGAGCAGTACTTC.

The rearrangement links TRBV9 to TRBJ2-1, with TRBD2 identical over 9 bases. CDR3 length: 17 amino acids. V lost 3 bases to trimming and J lost 3 bases; unmatched junction nucleotides: 10. Germline V lookup: CDR1 SGDLS, CDR2 YYNGEE. CDR3 amino acids: CASSAPLAGTLYNEQFF. CDR3 bases: TGTGCCAGCAGCGCCCCTCTAGCGGGAACCCTCTACAATGAGCAGTTCTTC. The full variable domain, its missing parts supplied by reference TRBV9 and TRBJ2-1, is DSGVTQTPKHLITATGQRVTLRCSPRSGDLSVYWYQQSLDQGLQFLIQYYNGEERAKGNILERFSAQQFPDLHSELNLSSLELGDSALYFCASSAPLAGTLYNEQFFGPGTRLTVL.

The chain combines TRBV13 with TRBJ2-1; D call uncertain. The V gene lost 5 bases and the J gene lost 6 bases, with 5 bases spanning the gap. Germline V lookup: CDR1 PRHDT, CDR2 FYEKMQ (reference sequence). The CDR3 length is 11 residues. The CDR3 here is CASSQFNEQFF. The DNA of the CDR3 is TGTGCCAGCAGCCAATTCAATGAGCAGTTCTTC.

V usage is TRBV7-9 and J usage is TRBJ2-3; D is uncertain. V gave up 8 bases and J gave up 4 bases, with 16 bases separating them. From germline, CDR1 is SEHNR and CDR2 FQNEAQ (reference sequence). The CDR3 is 14 amino acids. The CDR3 loop reads CASDDIQFSDTQYF. CDR3 DNA: TGTGCCAGCGATGATATACAATTTTCAGATACGCAGTATTTT. Drawing the rest from reference TRBV7-9 and TRBJ2-3, the complete variable domain is DTGVSQNPRHKITKRGQNVTFRCDPISEHNRLYWYRQTLGQGPEFLTYFQNEAQLEKSRLLSDRFSAERPKGSFSTLEIQRTEQGDSAMYLCASDDIQFSDTQYFGPGTRLTVL.

The chain is built from TRBV5-4 and TRBJ2-7, with 8 bases lining up with TRBD2. This CDR3 spans 14 amino acids. Germline V gene lookup returns CDR1 SGHNT and CDR2 YYREEE (reference sequence). Trimming cost V 4 bases and J 4 bases; bases outside gene matches: 7. CDR3 in DNA: TGTGCCAGCAGCCAAGACGGGGGGGCATACGAGCAGTACTTC. Protein: CASSQDGGAYEQYF.

This clone occurred once. The chain recombines TRBV5-6 with TRBJ1-4; TRBD1 matches 9 bases. CDR1 is SGHDT, CDR2 YYEEEE, per germline. The CDR3 consists of 16 residues. V trimming: 1 base; J trimming: 6 bases; junction bases outside the gene matches: 7. The CDR3 spells CASSLWGTGRDEKLFF. The CDR3 nucleotides read TGTGCCAGCAGCTTGTGGGGGACAGGGCGGGATGAAAAACTGTTTTTT.

This clone has just one count. This chain links TRBV13 with TRBJ2-1; TRBD2 might be the D (6 bases). CDR1 is PRHDT, CDR2 FYEKMQ, per germline (reference sequence). This CDR3 is built from 17 residues. Trimming left V 5 bases short and J 1 base short, with 18 bases between. The CDR3 DNA reads as TGTGCCAGCAGCAAACAACTGCAGGAGGGATCCTACAATGAGCAGTTCTTC. It translates to CASSKQLQEGSYNEQFF.

The chain recombines TRBV2 with TRBJ1-1, with a tentative D call TRBD1 (6 bases). V gave up 1 base and J gave up 1 base, with 10 bases separating them. CDR1 is SNHLY, CDR2 FYNNEI, per germline. The CDR3 loop spans 15 amino acids. The CDR3 loop is CASSEEGETNTEAFF. CDR3 sequence (DNA): TGTGCCAGCAGTGAAGAGGGGGAAACGAACACTGAAGCTTTCTTT.

The chain employs TRBV18 and TRBJ2-7; D is perhaps TRBD1 or TRBD2 (6 bases each). V lost 0 bases and J lost 6, with 18 bases in between. This CDR3 contains 16 residues. Germline CDR1 and CDR2: KGHSH and LQKENI. The CDR3 region is CASSPPRGTQWGEQYF. The CDR3 DNA sequence: TGTGCCAGCTCACCACCGAGGGGGACTCAATGGGGCGAGCAGTACTTC.

This clone was seen just once. The chain carries TRBV5-4 and TRBJ2-1; D might be TRBD2 (6 bases). This CDR3 has 16 residues. Trimming pared 4 bases from V and 2 bases from J, leaving 16 bases between. Germline V gene sequence: CDR1 SGHNT, CDR2 YYREEE (reference sequence). CDR3 in amino acids: CASSLGGTHTYNEQFF. Here the CDR3 DNA reads TGTGCCAGCAGCCTTGGGGGGACTCACACCTACAATGAGCAGTTCTTC.

The chain employs TRBV2 and TRBJ2-1; 11 bases line up with TRBD2. The CDR3 extends over 16 amino acids. Germline V gives CDR1 SNHLY, CDR2 FYNNEI. V lost 3 bases to trimming and J lost 5 bases; unmatched junction nucleotides: 6. CDR3 nucleotide sequence: TGTGCCAGCAGTGACCTGACTAGCGGGACTCACAATGAGCAGTTCTTC. Translating it yields CASSDLTSGTHNEQFF.

The CDR3 here is CASSISGNGYNEQFF. Here the CDR3 DNA reads TGTGCCAGCAGCATTAGCGGGAACGGATACAATGAGCAGTTCTTC. The J gene is TRBJ2-1, the V gene TRBV5-8; TRBD2 matches 8 bases. CDR1 is SGHTS, CDR2 YDEGEE, per germline. This CDR3 region has 15 residues. Trimming took 4 bases from V and 4 from J; bases not matched to a gene: 7.